A selection of T cell receptor beta chains follows, all from one sample in a study of T cell responses to AZD1222 COVID-19 vaccine. Data came from immunoSEQ multiplex PCR; TCRdb stores just in-frame clones and leaves some out. The table includes approximately 270,000 clones, 94% detected once. The sample in question was peripheral blood, obtained 28 days after the second AZD1222 dose. The source is an adult who received the AZD1222 COVID-19 vaccine. Each CDR3 is given with its conserved first and last residue. A D gene is named only where the DNA matches it firmly. For some rows the clone size is stated as once, few or many, or as a class when expanded; others skip it.

CDR3nt: TGTGCCAGCAGTGAAGCGTTAGCGGGGCTCCAAGAGACCCAGTACTTC
CDR3aa: CASSEALAGLQETQYF
j_gene: TRBJ2-5
abundance: .
v_gene: TRBV2
d_gene: TRBD2

CDR3nt: TGTGCCAGCAGCTTAGATCGGCCGCTAAATTCACCCCTCCACTTT
CDR3aa: CASSLDRPLNSPLHF
j_gene: TRBJ1-6
abundance: once
v_gene: TRBV7-6
d_gene: .

CDR3nt: TGTGCCAGCTCCCAGAGTTGGGGACAGGGAAAAGAGACCCAGTACTTC
CDR3aa: CASSQSWGQGKETQYF
j_gene: TRBJ2-5
abundance: .
v_gene: TRBV18
d_gene: TRBD1

CDR3nt: TGCGCCAGCATGCGCAGCGAAAAACTGTTTTTT
CDR3aa: CASMRSEKLFF
j_gene: TRBJ1-4
abundance: .
v_gene: TRBV10-1
d_gene: .

CDR3nt: TGTGCCAGCAGCTCCGACAGGGTCTATGGCTACACCTTC
CDR3aa: CASSSDRVYGYTF
j_gene: TRBJ1-2
abundance: .
v_gene: TRBV7-8
d_gene: TRBD1

CDR3nt: TGTGCCAGCAGGTCCACAGGGTACCACGAGCAGTACTTC
CDR3aa: CASRSTGYHEQYF
j_gene: TRBJ2-7
abundance: once
v_gene: TRBV27
d_gene: .

CDR3nt: TGCGCCAGCAGCTTGGACCAGGGACAACAAGCTTTCTTT
CDR3aa: CASSLDQGQQAFF
j_gene: TRBJ1-1
abundance: .
v_gene: TRBV5-1
d_gene: .

CDR3nt: TGTGCCAGCCGGCTCTTGAATCATGGCTACACCTTC
CDR3aa: CASRLLNHGYTF
j_gene: TRBJ1-2
abundance: .
v_gene: TRBV2
d_gene: .

CDR3nt: TGTGCCAGCAGCTGGACTGGGACAGGGCAGGGGGAGCTGTTTTTT
CDR3aa: CASSWTGTGQGELFF
j_gene: TRBJ2-2
abundance: .
v_gene: TRBV5-8
d_gene: TRBD1

CDR3nt: TGTGCCACCTCATCCGGGGGCGAGCAGTACTTC
CDR3aa: CATSSGGEQYF
j_gene: TRBJ2-7
abundance: few
v_gene: TRBV7-6
d_gene: .

CDR3nt: TGTGCCAGCAGAGGGACAGGGGGCAATGGCTACACCTTC
CDR3aa: CASRGTGGNGYTF
j_gene: TRBJ1-2
abundance: .
v_gene: TRBV6-5
d_gene: TRBD1

CDR3nt: TGTGCCAGCAGTTACGGGGAGGAGACCCAGTACTTC
CDR3aa: CASSYGEETQYF
j_gene: TRBJ2-5
abundance: .
v_gene: TRBV6-5
d_gene: .

CDR3nt: TGTGCCAGCAGTCGTGAAGGGACCCAGTACTTC
CDR3aa: CASSREGTQYF
j_gene: TRBJ2-5
abundance: .
v_gene: TRBV12-3/TRBV12-4
d_gene: .

CDR3nt: TGCGCCAGCAGCGGAGGGATGAACACCGGGGAGCTGTTTTTT
CDR3aa: CASSGGMNTGELFF
j_gene: TRBJ2-2
abundance: .
v_gene: TRBV5-1
d_gene: .

CDR3nt: TGTGCCACCAGTGACGCTAAGAGCTCTGGAAACACCATATATTTT
CDR3aa: CATSDAKSSGNTIYF
j_gene: TRBJ1-3
abundance: .
v_gene: TRBV24-1
d_gene: .

CDR3nt: TGCGCCAGCAGTCAACCGGGACAAACTTTTAGCAATCAGCCCCAGCATTTT
CDR3aa: CASSQPGQTFSNQPQHF
j_gene: TRBJ1-5
abundance: .
v_gene: TRBV23-1
d_gene: .

CDR3nt: TGTGCCAGCAGTTACCTCCAGGTGGACTCTGGAAACACCATATATTTT
CDR3aa: CASSYLQVDSGNTIYF
j_gene: TRBJ1-3
abundance: .
v_gene: TRBV6-6
d_gene: .

CDR3nt: TGCGCCAGCAGCCAAGACTCCGGGACAGGAGTTGCCCAGCATTTT
CDR3aa: CASSQDSGTGVAQHF
j_gene: TRBJ1-5
abundance: .
v_gene: TRBV4-3
d_gene: TRBD1

CDR3nt: TGTGCCATCAGTGGTTTAGAAACAGATACGCAGTATTTT
CDR3aa: CAISGLETDTQYF
j_gene: TRBJ2-3
abundance: .
v_gene: TRBV10-3
d_gene: .

CDR3nt: TGTGCCAGCAGCTTATGGCGCGGGAGAGTCTACGAGCAGTACTTC
CDR3aa: CASSLWRGRVYEQYF
j_gene: TRBJ2-7
abundance: .
v_gene: TRBV7-9
d_gene: TRBD2

CDR3nt: TGTGCCACCGGACTAGGACAGGGAGGACAGCCCCAGCATTTT
CDR3aa: CATGLGQGGQPQHF
j_gene: TRBJ1-5
abundance: .
v_gene: TRBV2
d_gene: TRBD1

CDR3nt: TGCGCCAGCAGCTTGGACCTTCCTGGCGAGCAGTACTTC
CDR3aa: CASSLDLPGEQYF
j_gene: TRBJ2-7
abundance: .
v_gene: TRBV5-1
d_gene: .

CDR3nt: TGCGCCAGCAGCCAACATGAAGCGGGAGTACTCGAGCAGTACTTC
CDR3aa: CASSQHEAGVLEQYF
j_gene: TRBJ2-7
abundance: .
v_gene: TRBV4-1
d_gene: TRBD2

CDR3nt: TGTGCCAGCAGTGTAGCGGGGGCTAACTACGAGCAGTACTTC
CDR3aa: CASSVAGANYEQYF
j_gene: TRBJ2-7
abundance: .
v_gene: TRBV28
d_gene: TRBD2

CDR3nt: TGTGCCAGCAAAAGGACAGGATACTCACCCCTCCACTTT
CDR3aa: CASKRTGYSPLHF
j_gene: TRBJ1-6
abundance: .
v_gene: TRBV2
d_gene: TRBD1

CDR3nt: TGTGCCAGCAGCGTAGAGTACAGAAACTACGAGCAGTACTTC
CDR3aa: CASSVEYRNYEQYF
j_gene: TRBJ2-7
abundance: .
v_gene: TRBV9
d_gene: .

CDR3nt: TGTGCCAGCAGCTTTGGTGGCGGGAGGGTCGACGAGCAGTACTTC
CDR3aa: CASSFGGGRVDEQYF
j_gene: TRBJ2-7
abundance: .
v_gene: TRBV5-4
d_gene: TRBD2

CDR3nt: TGTGCCAGCATCGTGGGTGGGGAGGCCGGGGAGCTGTTTTTT
CDR3aa: CASIVGGEAGELFF
j_gene: TRBJ2-2
abundance: .
v_gene: TRBV28
d_gene: .

CDR3nt: TGTGCCAGCAGTGAAGCGCGGGCAAATTACACCTTC
CDR3aa: CASSEARANYTF
j_gene: TRBJ1-2
abundance: .
v_gene: TRBV2
d_gene: .

CDR3nt: TGTGCCAGCATTCAGGGGCCTTCCCACGATGAGCAGTTCTTC
CDR3aa: CASIQGPSHDEQFF
j_gene: TRBJ2-1
abundance: .
v_gene: TRBV6-5
d_gene: .

CDR3nt: TGTGCCAGCAGTTACAGGGACACCACGGGGAAAGAGCAGTACTTC
CDR3aa: CASSYRDTTGKEQYF
j_gene: TRBJ2-7
abundance: .
v_gene: TRBV6-5
d_gene: .

CDR3nt: TGTGCCAGCAGGGCTGGCACTGAAGCTTTCTTT
CDR3aa: CASRAGTEAFF
j_gene: TRBJ1-1
abundance: .
v_gene: TRBV2
d_gene: .

CDR3nt: TGTGCCAGCAGCCAACAGGGGACTGAAGCTTTCTTT
CDR3aa: CASSQQGTEAFF
j_gene: TRBJ1-1
abundance: .
v_gene: TRBV3-1/TRBV3-2
d_gene: .

CDR3nt: TGTGCCAGCAGCTCGGCAGCCCTTGCCTACGAGCAGTACTTC
CDR3aa: CASSSAALAYEQYF
j_gene: TRBJ2-7
abundance: once
v_gene: TRBV7-2
d_gene: .

CDR3nt: TGTGCCAGCAGCAGATCACAGGGCAAAGAGGAAAAACTGTTTTTT
CDR3aa: CASSRSQGKEEKLFF
j_gene: TRBJ1-4
abundance: .
v_gene: TRBV5-4
d_gene: .

CDR3nt: TGTGCCAGCAGCAAAGTCGGCGGGAGGGCCACCGGGGAGCTGTTTTTT
CDR3aa: CASSKVGGRATGELFF
j_gene: TRBJ2-2
abundance: .
v_gene: TRBV21-1
d_gene: .

CDR3nt: TGTGCCAGCAGTTCTCACAGGGAAGACGAGCAGTTCTTC
CDR3aa: CASSSHREDEQFF
j_gene: TRBJ2-1
abundance: .
v_gene: TRBV27
d_gene: .

CDR3nt: TGTGCCAGCAGTTCCGGGGGGGAGCAGTACTTC
CDR3aa: CASSSGGEQYF
j_gene: TRBJ2-7
abundance: .
v_gene: TRBV6-2/TRBV6-3
d_gene: TRBD2

CDR3nt: TGTGCCAGCAGCTCCCCAAGGGAAGGGGGCTCTGGGGCCAACGTCCTGACTTTC
CDR3aa: CASSSPREGGSGANVLTF
j_gene: TRBJ2-6
abundance: .
v_gene: TRBV7-9
d_gene: .

CDR3nt: TGTGCCAGCAGTTCTGTCGGGGGCACTGAAGCTTTCTTT
CDR3aa: CASSSVGGTEAFF
j_gene: TRBJ1-1
abundance: .
v_gene: TRBV2
d_gene: .

CDR3nt: TGTGCCAGCAGCACGGTCCGGGAGGGCCCCCAAGAGACCCAGTACTTC
CDR3aa: CASSTVREGPQETQYF
j_gene: TRBJ2-5
abundance: .
v_gene: TRBV5-4
d_gene: TRBD2

CDR3nt: TGTGCCAGCAGCCACACACGGCGGGTGAACACTGAAGCTTTCTTT
CDR3aa: CASSHTRRVNTEAFF
j_gene: TRBJ1-1
abundance: .
v_gene: TRBV3-1/TRBV3-2
d_gene: .

CDR3nt: TGTGCCAGCAGGCAGGGGGTCTCCTACGAGCAGTACTTC
CDR3aa: CASRQGVSYEQYF
j_gene: TRBJ2-7
abundance: .
v_gene: TRBV6-5
d_gene: TRBD1

CDR3nt: TGTGCCAGCTCACCAGGGCATACAGGGGTGGGCTACGAGCAGTACTTC
CDR3aa: CASSPGHTGVGYEQYF
j_gene: TRBJ2-7
abundance: .
v_gene: TRBV18
d_gene: TRBD1

CDR3nt: TGTGCCAGCAGCTTGGGCACCTCCCTAGCCAAAAACATTCAGTACTTC
CDR3aa: CASSLGTSLAKNIQYF
j_gene: TRBJ2-4
abundance: .
v_gene: TRBV5-8
d_gene: .

CDR3nt: TGTGCCAGCAGTGGGACAGGGGCTCAGCCCCAGCATTTT
CDR3aa: CASSGTGAQPQHF
j_gene: TRBJ1-5
abundance: .
v_gene: TRBV6-2/TRBV6-3
d_gene: TRBD1

CDR3nt: TGTGCCTTTAATGAAAAACTGTTTTTT
CDR3aa: CAFNEKLFF
j_gene: TRBJ1-4
abundance: .
v_gene: TRBV19
d_gene: .

CDR3nt: TGTGCCAGCGGATTAAATTCACCCCTCCACTTT
CDR3aa: CASGLNSPLHF
j_gene: TRBJ1-6
abundance: .
v_gene: TRBV27
d_gene: .

CDR3nt: TGTGCCAGCAGCTTGCGGGACGGGCCAGATACGCAGTATTTT
CDR3aa: CASSLRDGPDTQYF
j_gene: TRBJ2-3
abundance: .
v_gene: TRBV5-6
d_gene: .